Sequencing of this T cell receptor (beta chain) was carried out in a study of blood T cell repertoires in COVID-19. Overall study context: The United States, Italy and Spain provided the acute and convalescent COVID-19 samples.

The ends lost 7 bases at V and 2 bases at J; junction bases unmatched: 4. This CDR3 is built from 13 residues. Germline assignment: CDR1 GTSNPN and CDR2 SVGIG (reference sequence). Living in 24 US areas, the participants were between about 18 and 100 years of age. In the original processing: By means of reference gene primer amplification, nucleated cell counts were estimated. Sequencing was performed with immunoSEQ multiplex PCR; in TCRdb, only in-frame clones are kept and a portion is missing. V and J calls plus clone size are reproduced from that table; the DNA served to infer D and trimming. The data show 140,000 to 150,000 clones, 85% to 90% seen once.

The TCR originated in a woman aged 25 to 39 with acute COVID-19. The specimen sequenced was PBMCs or T cells enriched from blood (not recorded which). The chain uses TRBV30 and TRBJ1-3, with 8 bases identical to TRBD1. The CDR3 loop reads CALQGQAGNTIYF. The CDR3 DNA sequence: TGTGCCTTACAGGGACAGGCTGGAAACACCATATATTTT.